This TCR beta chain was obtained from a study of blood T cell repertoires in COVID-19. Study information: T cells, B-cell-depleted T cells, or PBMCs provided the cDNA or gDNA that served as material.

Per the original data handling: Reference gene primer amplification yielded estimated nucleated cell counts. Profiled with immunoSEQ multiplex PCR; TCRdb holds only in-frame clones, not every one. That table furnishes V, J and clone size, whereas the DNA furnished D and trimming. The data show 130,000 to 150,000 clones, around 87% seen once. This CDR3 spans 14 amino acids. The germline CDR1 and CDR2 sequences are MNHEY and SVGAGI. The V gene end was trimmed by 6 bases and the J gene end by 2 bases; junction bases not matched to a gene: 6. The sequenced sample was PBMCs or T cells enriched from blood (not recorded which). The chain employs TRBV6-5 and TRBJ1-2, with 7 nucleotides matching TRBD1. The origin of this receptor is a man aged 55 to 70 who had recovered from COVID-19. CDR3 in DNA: TGTGCCAGCAGCCCGGGGGACAGAAACTATGGCTACACCTTC. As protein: CASSPGDRNYGYTF.